This passage covers 16 T cell receptor beta chains from one sample sequenced in a study of T cell repertoires in cytomegalovirus infection. From the reads, TCRdb called clonotypes with MiXCR, one entry per CDR3 protein. The repertoire holds 250,000 to 300,000 distinct CDR3 sequences, with 8% to 9.5% as singletons. The sequenced sample was PBMCs. These receptors came from a human donor in good health (CMV status not recorded). Some clones in this sample may be carry-over from other donors' samples.

The chain couples TRBV28 to TRBJ1-5; a possible D gene is TRBD1 (5 bases). V was clipped by 6 bases and J by 0 bases, with 12 bases between them. The CDR3 has 15 amino acids. The V gene's germline CDR1 is MDHEN and CDR2 SYDVKM. The CDR3 coding sequence is TGTGCCAGCAGAGGGGAAGTTCATAGCAATCAGCCCCAGCATTTT. Translated: CASRGEVHSNQPQHF.

This clonotype showed up many times. The chain uses TRBV29-1 and TRBJ2-5; D ambiguous. Trimming removed 6 bases from V and 3 bases from J, with 11 bases in between. CDR1 and CDR2 (germline): SQVTM, ANQGSEA. The CDR3 spans 12 residues. CDR3 sequence (DNA): TGCAGCGTGGACGGTCCTAAAGAGACCCAGTACTTC. Its protein is CSVDGPKETQYF.

The table lists this clonotype with a few counts. The V and J genes are TRBV29-1 and TRBJ1-1, with D unclear. This CDR3 has 12 residues. V was clipped by 2 bases and J by 2 bases, with 6 bases between them. Germline V gives CDR1 SQVTM, CDR2 ANQGSEA. CDR3 bases: TGCAGCGTTGAAACAGCTAACACTGAAGCTTTCTTT. It yields the protein CSVETANTEAFF.

This clonotype has ten or more counts. This chain joins TRBV6-5 and TRBJ2-3; possible D gene TRBD2, 7 bases. This CDR3 has 16 residues. V shed 0 bases and J shed 5 bases, with 15 bases lying between them. Per germline, CDR1 MNHEY and CDR2 SVGAGI. Written as DNA, the CDR3 is TGTGCCAGCAGTTACTCGATAGGGAGGGACAAAGATACGCAGTATTTT. Protein: CASSYSIGRDKDTQYF.

The chain combines TRBV11-2 with TRBJ2-1, with a tentative D call TRBD1 (5 bases). The V gene lost 5 bases and the J gene lost 7 bases, with 18 bases spanning the gap. The CDR3 is 15 residues long. Germline CDR1 and CDR2: SGHAT and FQNNGV. The CDR3, as DNA: TGTGCCAGCAGCCTCACAGGCATTCCACGGAATGAGCAGTTCTTC. This codes for CASSLTGIPRNEQFF.

This clonotype was counted many times. V usage is TRBV7-2 and J usage is TRBJ1-1; 7 bases match TRBD1. Looked up from germline, CDR1 is SGHTA and CDR2 is FQGNSA. V lost 7 bases and J lost 5; bases outside the gene matches: 13. The CDR3 sequence is 15 residues long. DNA of the CDR3: TGTGCCAGCACCCTAGGTGGAGGGGGCTTGACTGAAGCTTTCTTT. This encodes CASTLGGGGLTEAFF.

This clonotype was observed many times. The CDR3 bases are TGTGCCAGCAGCTTACTCCAACGGCAAGAGACCCAGTACTTC. Encoded protein: CASSLLQRQETQYF. The V call is TRBV7-2, the J call TRBJ2-5; no definite D call. The CDR3 is made up of 14 amino acids. The V end was cut by 2 bases, the J end by 2 bases, with 9 bases between. CDR1 is SGHTA and CDR2 is FQGNSA in the germline V gene.

V is TRBV2 and J is TRBJ1-5; a weak D match, TRBD1 (6 bases). Trimming removed 7 bases at V and 3 bases at J, with 16 bases between. The germline V gene has CDR1 SNHLY and CDR2 FYNNEI. The CDR3 is 15 amino acids. CDR3 protein: CASKEGGDSNQPQHF. The CDR3 DNA reads as TGTGCCAGCAAGGAGGGGGGCGATTCCAATCAGCCCCAGCATTTT. The full variable domain, with the rest looked up from reference TRBV2 and TRBJ1-5, is EPEVTQTPSHQVTQMGQEVILRCVPISNHLYFYWYRQILGQKVEFLVSFYNNEISEKSEIFDDQFSVERPDGSNFTLKIRSTKLEDSAMYFCASKEGGDSNQPQHFGDGTRLSIL.

This clonotype was counted at least ten times. V is TRBV7-2 and J is TRBJ2-5; D assignment may be TRBD1 or TRBD2 (6 bases each). Trimming stripped 5 bases from V and 4 bases from J, with 17 bases between. There are 15 residues in the CDR3. CDR1 is SGHTA and CDR2 is FQGNSA in the germline V gene. For the CDR3, the DNA is TGTGCCAGCAGCCCAAAATGGGGGGCAGGAGAGACCCAGTACTTC. It specifies CASSPKWGAGETQYF.

This clonotype was seen at least ten times. The rearrangement joins TRBV7-2 to TRBJ1-6; D unclear. This CDR3 spans 14 amino acids. Trimming cost V 2 bases and J 14 bases, with 16 bases left between them. Germline CDR1 SGHTA, CDR2 FQGNSA. DNA of the CDR3: TGTGCCAGCAGCTTACCGGGTGAGGCCAGAGCCCTCCACTTT. Protein sequence: CASSLPGEARALHF.

This clonotype was found once. This chain uses TRBV18 with TRBJ1-4; 7 bases agree with TRBD1. Germline CDR1 reads KGHSH; CDR2 reads LQKENI. The J segment lost 8 bases and the V segment lost 3 bases, leaving 3 bases of the junction unmatched. CDR3 length equals 13 residues. The CDR3 bases are TGTGCCAGCTCACCCCAACAGGGGGAAAAACTGTTTTTT. Amino acid sequence: CASSPQQGEKLFF.

The V and J genes are TRBV20-1 and TRBJ2-1; 9 bases agree with TRBD2. V shed 6 bases and J 4 bases; nucleotides not matched to a gene: 10. CDR3 length: 15 residues. Germline V gene lookup returns CDR1 DFQATT and CDR2 SNEGSKA (reference sequence). The CDR3 sequence: CSAEKLAGKYNEQFF. CDR3 coding DNA: TGCAGTGCAGAGAAACTAGCGGGCAAATACAATGAGCAGTTCTTC.

This rearrangement joins TRBV4-3 to TRBJ1-1; D might be TRBD1 (5 bases). CDR3 length equals 15 residues. V gave up 0 bases and J gave up 0 bases, with 8 bases separating them. The germline V gene has CDR1 LGHNA and CDR2 YSLEER. CDR3 region: CASSQDRGVNTEAFF. CDR3 coding DNA: TGCGCCAGCAGCCAAGATCGGGGCGTGAACACTGAAGCTTTCTTT.

V is TRBV5-1 and J is TRBJ2-7, with TRBD1 identical over 7 bases. V was pared by 4 bases and J by 1 base, with 5 bases of the junction left unmatched. CDR1 and CDR2 from the germline V gene are SGHRS and YFSETQ. The CDR3 has 14 amino acids. This chain's CDR3 is CASSKTGSSYEQYF. The DNA of the CDR3 is TGCGCCAGCAGCAAGACAGGGTCTTCCTACGAGCAGTACTTC.

The chain links TRBV2 to TRBJ1-2; D is undetermined. The CDR3 extends over 14 amino acids. V was clipped by 1 base and J by 7 bases, with 13 bases between them. CDR1 is SNHLY, CDR2 FYNNEI, per germline. The CDR3 protein is CASSEEFGVAGYTF. CDR3 DNA sequence: TGTGCCAGCAGTGAAGAGTTCGGGGTTGCTGGCTACACCTTC. Supplemented by reference TRBV2 and TRBJ1-2, the full variable domain reads EPEVTQTPSHQVTQMGQEVILRCVPISNHLYFYWYRQILGQKVEFLVSFYNNEISEKSEIFDDQFSVERPDGSNFTLKIRSTKLEDSAMYFCASSEEFGVAGYTFGSGTRLTVV.

Many counts were recorded for this clonotype. The chain carries TRBV6-1 and TRBJ1-5; 10 positions agree with TRBD1. CDR1 and CDR2 from the germline V gene are MNHNS and SASEGT. CDR3 length: 14 residues. V shed 5 bases and J 6 bases; nucleotides not matched to a gene: 4. For the CDR3, the DNA is TGTGCCAGCAGTACCGGACAGGGGGGTCAGCCCCAGCATTTT. It codes for CASSTGQGGQPQHF.